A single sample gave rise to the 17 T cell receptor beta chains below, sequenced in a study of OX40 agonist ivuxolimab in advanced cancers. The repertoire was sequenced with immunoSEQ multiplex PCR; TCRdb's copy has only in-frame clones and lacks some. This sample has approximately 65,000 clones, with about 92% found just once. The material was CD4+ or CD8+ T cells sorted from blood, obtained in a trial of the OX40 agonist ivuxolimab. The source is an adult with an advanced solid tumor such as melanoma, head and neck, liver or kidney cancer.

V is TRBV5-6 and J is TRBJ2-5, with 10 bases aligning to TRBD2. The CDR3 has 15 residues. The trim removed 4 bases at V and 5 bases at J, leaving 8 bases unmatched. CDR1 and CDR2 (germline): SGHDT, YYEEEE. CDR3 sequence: CASSRAGGPRETQYF. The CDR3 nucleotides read TGTGCCAGCAGCCGAGCGGGGGGGCCTCGGGAGACCCAGTACTTC.

This CDR3 reads CASSLAGGRFDEQYF. For the CDR3, the DNA is TGTGCCAGCAGCTTAGCGGGAGGGCGATTCGACGAGCAGTACTTC. The chain employs TRBV9 and TRBJ2-5; 11 bases line up with TRBD2. The DNA end is more similar to TRBJ2-7, so the J call may be wrong. Per the germline V gene, CDR1 is SGDLS and CDR2 is YYNGEE. This CDR3 region has 15 residues.

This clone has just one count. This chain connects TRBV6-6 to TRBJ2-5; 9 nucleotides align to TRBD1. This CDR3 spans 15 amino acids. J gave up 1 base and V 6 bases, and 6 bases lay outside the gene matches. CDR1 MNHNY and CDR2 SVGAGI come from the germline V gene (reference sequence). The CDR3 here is CASRRDRVTQETQYF. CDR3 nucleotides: TGTGCCAGCAGAAGGGACAGGGTAACCCAAGAGACCCAGTACTTC.

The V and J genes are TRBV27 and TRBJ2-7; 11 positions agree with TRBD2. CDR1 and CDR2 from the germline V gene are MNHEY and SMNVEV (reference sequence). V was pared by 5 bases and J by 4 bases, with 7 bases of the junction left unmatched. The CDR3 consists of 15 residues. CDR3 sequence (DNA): TGTGCCAGCAGTCCCAGACTAGCGGGACCATACGAGCAGTACTTC. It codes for CASSPRLAGPYEQYF.

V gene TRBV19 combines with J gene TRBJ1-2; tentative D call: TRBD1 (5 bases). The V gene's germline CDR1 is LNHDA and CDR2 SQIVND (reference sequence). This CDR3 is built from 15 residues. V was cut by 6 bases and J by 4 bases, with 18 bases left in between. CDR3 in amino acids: CASSREIQGRYGYTF. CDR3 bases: TGTGCCAGTAGCCGGGAAATCCAGGGCCGCTATGGCTACACCTTC.

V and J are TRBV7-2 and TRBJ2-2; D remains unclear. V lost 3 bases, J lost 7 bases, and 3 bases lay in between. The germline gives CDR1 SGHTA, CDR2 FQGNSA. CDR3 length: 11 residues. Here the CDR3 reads CASSFVGELFF. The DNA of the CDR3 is TGTGCCAGCAGCTTCGTCGGGGAGCTGTTTTTT.

CDR3 in amino acids: CASSFGTRVEELFF. The CDR3 coding sequence is TGCGCCAGCAGCTTCGGGACCCGGGTGGAGGAGCTGTTTTTT. The chain employs TRBV5-1 and TRBJ2-2; either TRBD1 or TRBD2 may fit D (5 bases each). V gave up 2 bases and J gave up 10 bases, with 15 bases separating them. The germline gives CDR1 SGHRS, CDR2 YFSETQ. The CDR3 loop spans 14 amino acids.

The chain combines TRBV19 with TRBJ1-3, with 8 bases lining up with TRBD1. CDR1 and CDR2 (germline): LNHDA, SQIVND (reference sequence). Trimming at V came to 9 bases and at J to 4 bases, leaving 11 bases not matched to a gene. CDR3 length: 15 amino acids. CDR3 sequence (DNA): TGTGCCAGCGCCAAGGACAGGGCCTCGGGAAACACCATATATTTT. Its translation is CASAKDRASGNTIYF.

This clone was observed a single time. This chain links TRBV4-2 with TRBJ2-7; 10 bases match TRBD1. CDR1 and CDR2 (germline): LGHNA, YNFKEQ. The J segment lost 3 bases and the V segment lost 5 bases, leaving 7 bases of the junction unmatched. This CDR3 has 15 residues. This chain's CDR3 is CASSTTGTGDYEQYF. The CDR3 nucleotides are TGTGCCAGCAGCACAACCGGGACAGGGGACTACGAGCAGTACTTC.

CDR3 coding DNA: TGTGCCAGCAGCTTACGCCTTCTCGCGGAGGGTTACGAGCAGTACTTC. Translation gives CASSLRLLAEGYEQYF. This rearrangement joins TRBV7-2 to TRBJ2-7, with TRBD2 as a possible D gene (6 bases). This CDR3 contains 16 residues. CDR1 SGHTA and CDR2 FQGNSA come from the germline V gene. The V gene lost 2 bases and the J gene lost 4 bases, with 18 bases spanning the gap.

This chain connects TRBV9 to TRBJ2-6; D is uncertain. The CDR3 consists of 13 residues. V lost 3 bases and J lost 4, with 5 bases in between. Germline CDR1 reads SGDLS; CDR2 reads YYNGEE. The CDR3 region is CASSGPGANVLTF. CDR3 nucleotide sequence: TGTGCCAGCAGCGGCCCGGGGGCCAACGTCCTGACTTTC.

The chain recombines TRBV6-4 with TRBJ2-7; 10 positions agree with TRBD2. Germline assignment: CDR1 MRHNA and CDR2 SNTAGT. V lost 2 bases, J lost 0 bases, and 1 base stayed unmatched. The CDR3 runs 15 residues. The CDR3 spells CASSDEREGSYEQYF. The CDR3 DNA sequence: TGTGCCAGCAGTGACGAGCGGGAGGGCTCCTACGAGCAGTACTTC.

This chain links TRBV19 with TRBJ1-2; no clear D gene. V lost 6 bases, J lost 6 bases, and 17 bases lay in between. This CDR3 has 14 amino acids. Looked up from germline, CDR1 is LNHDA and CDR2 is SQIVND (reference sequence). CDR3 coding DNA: TGTGCCAGTAGAAACCCTGCGCAATTTCATGGCTACACCTTC. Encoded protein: CASRNPAQFHGYTF. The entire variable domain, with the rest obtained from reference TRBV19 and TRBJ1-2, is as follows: DGGITQSPKYLFRKEGQNVTLSCEQNLNHDAMYWYRQDPGQGLRLIYYSQIVNDFQKGDIAEGYSVSREKKESFPLTVTSAQKNPTAFYLCASRNPAQFHGYTFGSGTRLTVV.

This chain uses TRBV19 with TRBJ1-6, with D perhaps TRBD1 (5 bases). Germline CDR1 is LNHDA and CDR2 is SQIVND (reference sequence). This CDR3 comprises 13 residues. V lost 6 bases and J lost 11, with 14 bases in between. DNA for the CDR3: TGTGCCAGTAGGGCAGGGACGATTGCACCCCTCCACTTT. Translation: CASRAGTIAPLHF.

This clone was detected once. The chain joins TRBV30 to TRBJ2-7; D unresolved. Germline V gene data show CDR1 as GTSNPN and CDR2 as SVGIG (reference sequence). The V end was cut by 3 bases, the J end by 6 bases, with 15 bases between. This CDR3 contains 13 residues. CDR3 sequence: CAWRALGTLEQYF. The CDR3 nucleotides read TGTGCCTGGAGGGCTCTTGGAACGCTCGAGCAGTACTTC.

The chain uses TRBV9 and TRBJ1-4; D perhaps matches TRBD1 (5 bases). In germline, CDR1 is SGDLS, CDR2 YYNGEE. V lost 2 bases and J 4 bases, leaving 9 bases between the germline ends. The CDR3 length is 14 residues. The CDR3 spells CASSVGGLNEKLFF. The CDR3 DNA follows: TGTGCCAGCAGCGTTGGGGGTCTTAATGAAAAACTGTTTTTT.

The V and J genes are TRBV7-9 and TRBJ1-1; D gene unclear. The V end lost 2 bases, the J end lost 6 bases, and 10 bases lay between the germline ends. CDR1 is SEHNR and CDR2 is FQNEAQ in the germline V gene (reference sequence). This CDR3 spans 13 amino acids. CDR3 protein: CASSLPFTSEAFF. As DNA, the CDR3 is TGTGCCAGCAGCTTACCTTTTACGTCTGAAGCTTTCTTT.